Listed below are T cell receptor beta chains from one sample, sequenced in a study of blood T cells in healthy people across ages. TCRdb recomputed calls from the 5' RACE reads with MiXCR, one row per CDR3 protein. The table includes fewer than 800,000 distinct CDR3 sequences, approximately 29% detected once. The sequenced sample consisted of blood. These receptors came from a woman of 80 years or more in good health. CDR3s leave out the opening cysteine and the closing phenylalanine or tryptophan. The D gene is left open where the match is weak.

j_gene: TRBJ2-5
d_gene: -
v_gene: TRBV20-1
CDR3aa: SARWVARGQETQY

j_gene: TRBJ2-1
d_gene: -
v_gene: TRBV11-2
CDR3aa: ASSSDTGPYNEQF

j_gene: TRBJ2-7
d_gene: TRBD1
v_gene: TRBV7-8
CDR3aa: ASSLGTGLSQPYEQY

j_gene: TRBJ2-5
d_gene: -
v_gene: TRBV20-1
CDR3aa: SARVMGGIIETQY

j_gene: TRBJ2-7
d_gene: -
v_gene: TRBV30
CDR3aa: AWRSDRAYEQY

j_gene: TRBJ1-5
d_gene: TRBD1
v_gene: TRBV6-2/TRBV6-3
CDR3aa: ASSYSKTGGLSGNQPQH

j_gene: TRBJ2-2
d_gene: TRBD1
v_gene: TRBV7-2
CDR3aa: ASSKTGQGASRTGELF

j_gene: TRBJ1-4
d_gene: -
v_gene: TRBV2
CDR3aa: ASSERTGLSNEKLF

j_gene: TRBJ2-7
d_gene: -
v_gene: TRBV28
CDR3aa: ATAKGATPYEQY

j_gene: TRBJ2-5
d_gene: -
v_gene: TRBV9
CDR3aa: ASSVDPGQGLLLRKTQY

j_gene: TRBJ2-7
d_gene: -
v_gene: TRBV20-1
CDR3aa: SAPPAGRERHEQY

j_gene: TRBJ2-3
d_gene: TRBD2
v_gene: TRBV7-2
CDR3aa: ASSSTSGGAMDTQY

j_gene: TRBJ2-1
d_gene: -
v_gene: TRBV5-1
CDR3aa: ASRTAITSSYNEQF

j_gene: TRBJ1-3
d_gene: -
v_gene: TRBV10-3
CDR3aa: AISTDSSGNTIY

j_gene: TRBJ2-1
d_gene: -
v_gene: TRBV7-9
CDR3aa: ASSQLAPSYNEQF

j_gene: TRBJ2-6
d_gene: TRBD2
v_gene: TRBV29-1
CDR3aa: SVDSGLASSGANVLT

j_gene: TRBJ2-1
d_gene: TRBD2
v_gene: TRBV12-3/TRBV12-4
CDR3aa: ASLRGGSYNEQF

j_gene: TRBJ2-5
d_gene: -
v_gene: TRBV5-1
CDR3aa: ASSRPQGTQETQY

j_gene: TRBJ1-4
d_gene: -
v_gene: TRBV15
CDR3aa: AASPGTGSEKLF

j_gene: TRBJ1-2
d_gene: TRBD1
v_gene: TRBV28
CDR3aa: ASRSTGEDYGYT

j_gene: TRBJ2-3
d_gene: -
v_gene: TRBV7-9
CDR3aa: ASSNRAGGTDTQY

j_gene: TRBJ2-3
d_gene: -
v_gene: TRBV11-3
CDR3aa: ASSLGIGGPDTQY

j_gene: TRBJ2-4
d_gene: -
v_gene: TRBV2
CDR3aa: ASIFPRGGDIQY

j_gene: TRBJ1-5
d_gene: TRBD1
v_gene: TRBV2
CDR3aa: ASSGGDRANQPQH

j_gene: TRBJ1-6
d_gene: -
v_gene: TRBV9
CDR3aa: ASSERSNSPLH

j_gene: TRBJ1-2
d_gene: -
v_gene: TRBV15
CDR3aa: ATSRDRGQFYGYT

j_gene: TRBJ2-3
d_gene: TRBD1
v_gene: TRBV12-3/TRBV12-4
CDR3aa: ASSFGTGGGTDTQY

j_gene: TRBJ2-5
d_gene: TRBD2
v_gene: TRBV7-2
CDR3aa: ASSLVRLAGQETQY